A selection of T cell receptor beta chains follows, all from one sample in a study of CD4+ T cells in melanoma. The assay was immunoSEQ multiplex PCR, and TCRdb's table has in-frame clones only and misses some. The profile shows fewer than 150,000 clones, about nine tenths of them singletons. All receptors come from a human donor with melanoma. Both conserved end residues are part of each CDR3. D genes are given only for firm matches. Size is stated for part of the rows, as once, few or many counts, or as a class when the clone is expanded.

>NA|NA|TRBJ1-1|TRBV29-1
CSVQQGWGSEAFF
TGCAGCGTGCAACAGGGCTGGGGCTCTGAAGCTTTCTTT
>NA|NA|TRBJ1-1|TRBV19
CASSIRPTADTEAFF
TGTGCCAGTAGTATTCGCCCGACCGCAGACACTGAAGCTTTCTTT
>NA|TRBD1|TRBJ2-1|TRBV7-3
CASSPRPGQDNEQFF
TGTGCCAGCAGCCCGAGACCGGGACAGGACAATGAGCAGTTCTTC
>NA|NA|TRBJ2-3|TRBV5-5
CASSFFGISDTQYF
TGTGCCAGCAGCTTTTTTGGTATTTCGGATACGCAGTATTTT
>NA|NA|TRBJ2-3|TRBV5-5
CASSLAGRTDTQYF
TGTGCCAGCAGCTTGGCGGGGAGGACGGATACGCAGTATTTT
>NA|TRBD1|TRBJ2-2|TRBV7-3
CASSPRGGTGGTGELFF
TGTGCCAGCAGCCCCAGGGGCGGGACAGGAGGCACCGGGGAGCTGTTTTTT
>NA|NA|TRBJ2-2|TRBV30
CAWSAQGIGELFF
TGTGCCTGGAGCGCCCAGGGTATCGGGGAGCTGTTTTTT
>NA|NA|TRBJ2-1|TRBV25-1
CASSERRNNEQFF
TGTGCCAGCAGTGAACGCCGGAACAATGAGCAGTTCTTC
>NA|TRBD1|TRBJ1-5|TRBV7-2
CASSLFRGSDQPQHF
TGTGCCAGCAGCTTATTCAGGGGGTCAGATCAGCCCCAGCATTTT
>NA|NA|TRBJ2-5|TRBV30
CAYNLVQGQATQYF
TGTGCCTATAACCTAGTACAGGGCCAAGCGACCCAGTACTTC
>NA|TRBD1|TRBJ2-7|TRBV6-6
CASRGQNYEQYF
TGTGCCAGCAGGGGACAGAACTACGAGCAGTACTTC
>NA|NA|TRBJ2-5|TRBV30
CAWEKFPWQETQYF
TGTGCCTGGGAGAAGTTCCCGTGGCAAGAGACCCAGTACTTC
>NA|NA|TRBJ2-5|TRBV6-5
CASSYQTGIGGTQYF
TGTGCCAGCAGTTACCAAACAGGAATCGGGGGGACCCAGTACTTC
>NA|NA|TRBJ2-7|TRBV5-1
CASSVGTVSSYEQYF
TGCGCCAGCAGCGTCGGGACCGTGAGCTCCTACGAGCAGTACTTC
>once|NA|TRBJ2-1|TRBV25-1
CASSGDNEQFF
TGTGCCAGCAGTGGGGACAATGAGCAGTTCTTC
>NA|NA|TRBJ2-7|TRBV5-1
CASSSPGTPYEQYF
TGCGCCAGCAGCTCGCCCGGGACACCCTACGAGCAGTACTTC
>NA|TRBD1|TRBJ2-7|TRBV11-3
CASSVGQAYEQYF
TGTGCCAGCAGCGTGGGACAGGCCTACGAGCAGTACTTC
>once|NA|TRBJ1-1|TRBV6-1
CASSEPENREAFF
TGTGCCAGCAGTGAACCCGAAAACAGGGAAGCTTTCTTT
>once|NA|TRBJ1-1|TRBV10-2
CASNIRGNTEAFF
TGCGCCAGCAATATTAGGGGGAACACTGAAGCTTTCTTT
>NA|TRBD2|TRBJ2-3|TRBV18
CASSREGSRTDTQYF
TGTGCCAGCTCACGGGAGGGGAGCCGCACAGATACGCAGTATTTT
>NA|NA|TRBJ2-7|TRBV15
CATSRQVSSYEQYF
TGTGCCACCAGCCGACAGGTCAGCTCCTACGAGCAGTACTTC
>NA|NA|TRBJ1-1|TRBV10-1
CASSPTVNTEAFF
TGCGCCAGCAGTCCGACAGTGAACACTGAAGCTTTCTTT
>NA|NA|TRBJ2-5|TRBV6-1
CASSEEAGLQETQYF
TGTGCCAGCAGTGAAGAGGCGGGACTTCAAGAGACCCAGTACTTC
>NA|TRBD2|TRBJ2-1|TRBV7-2
CASSSSGGGWDEQFF
TGTGCCAGCAGCTCTAGCGGGGGGGGTTGGGATGAGCAGTTCTTC
>NA|NA|TRBJ2-7|TRBV29-1
CSVDKGPPYEQYF
TGCAGCGTTGATAAGGGACCCCCATACGAGCAGTACTTC
>once|NA|TRBJ2-7|TRBV7-8
CASSLIPGVTYEQYF
TGTGCCAGCAGCTTAATTCCAGGGGTGACCTACGAGCAGTACTTC
>NA|NA|TRBJ2-7|TRBV5-1
CASSLSGSSYEQYF
TGCGCCAGCAGCTTGTCTGGCAGCTCCTACGAGCAGTACTTC
>NA|NA|TRBJ1-2|TRBV6-1
CASSEQAAQSNYGYTF
TGTGCCAGCAGTGAACAAGCGGCACAATCTAACTATGGCTACACCTTC
>NA|TRBD1|TRBJ1-3|TRBV11-2
CASSASGGSSGNTIYF
TGTGCCAGCAGCGCGTCAGGGGGCAGCTCTGGAAACACCATATATTTT
>few|TRBD1|TRBJ2-1|TRBV6-1
CASSAGTGDYNEQFF
TGTGCCAGCAGTGCCGGGACAGGGGACTACAATGAGCAGTTCTTC
>NA|TRBD1|TRBJ1-1|TRBV2
CASSWGVRTGIGTEAFF
TGTGCCAGCAGTTGGGGGGTGAGGACAGGGATCGGCACTGAAGCTTTCTTT
>NA|NA|TRBJ2-7|TRBV13
CASSAPLLRDAKYF
TGTGCCAGCAGCGCCCCATTATTACGGGATGCCAAGTACTTC
>NA|TRBD1|TRBJ1-3|TRBV7-9
CASSSRSGTGGNTIYF
TGTGCCAGCAGCTCAAGATCCGGGACAGGGGGAAACACCATATATTTT